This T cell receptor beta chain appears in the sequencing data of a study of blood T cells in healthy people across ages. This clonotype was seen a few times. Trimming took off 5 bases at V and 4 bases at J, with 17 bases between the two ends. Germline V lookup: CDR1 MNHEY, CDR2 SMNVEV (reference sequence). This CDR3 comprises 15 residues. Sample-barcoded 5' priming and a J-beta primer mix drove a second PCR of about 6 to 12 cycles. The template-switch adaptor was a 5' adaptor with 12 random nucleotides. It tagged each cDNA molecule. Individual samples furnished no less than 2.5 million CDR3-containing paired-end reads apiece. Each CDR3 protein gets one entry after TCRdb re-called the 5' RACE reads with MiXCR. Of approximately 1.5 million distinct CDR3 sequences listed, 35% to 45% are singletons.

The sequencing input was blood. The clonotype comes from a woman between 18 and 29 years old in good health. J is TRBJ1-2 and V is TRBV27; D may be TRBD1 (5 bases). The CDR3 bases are TGTGCCAGCAGTCCCTTGGTAGGAGGGGCCTATGGCTACACCTTC. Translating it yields CASSPLVGGAYGYTF.